The 10 T cell receptor beta chains given below trace back to one sample, sequenced in a study of graft-versus-host responses after intestinal transplantation. Clones were read by immunoSEQ multiplex PCR, and TCRdb kept only the in-frame ones, dropping some. The sample has around 97,000 clones, roughly 93% seen once. No antigen has been identified for these receptors. The material was unstimulated CD8+ T cells sorted from spleen or lymph node cells, obtained before intestinal transplant. The receptors derive from a human donor who received an intestinal transplant.

The DNA of the CDR3 is TGTGCCAGCAGCTTGGCGGGGCGGGGGGGCCTCTACAATGAGCAGTTCTTC. Its translation: CASSLAGRGGLYNEQFF. The genes are TRBV11-2 and TRBJ2-1; the match to TRBD2 covers 9 bases. The V gene end was trimmed by 3 bases and the J gene end by 3 bases; junction bases not matched to a gene: 9. The V gene's germline CDR1 is SGHAT and CDR2 FQNNGV. The CDR3 has 17 amino acids. The complete variable domain, with remaining parts taken from reference TRBV11-2 and TRBJ2-1, reads EAGVAQSPRYKIIEKRQSVAFWCNPISGHATLYWYQQILGQGPKLLIQFQNNGVVDDSQLPKDRFSAERLKGVDSTLKIQPAKLEDSAVYLCASSLAGRGGLYNEQFFGPGTRLTVL.

The V and J genes are TRBV7-6 and TRBJ2-5; D may be TRBD1 or TRBD2 (5 bases each). The length of the CDR3 is 15 residues. CDR1 is SGHVS, CDR2 FNYEAQ, per germline. V was pared by 0 bases and J by 11 bases, with 19 bases between. CDR3: CASSLAWGKGQEQYF. As DNA, the CDR3 is TGTGCCAGCAGCTTAGCGTGGGGGAAGGGGCAAGAGCAGTACTTC.

The chain joins TRBV7-3 to TRBJ1-3, with D possibly TRBD1 on 5 matching bases. With 0 bases removed from V and 0 bases from J, the gap between germline ends came to 9 bases. CDR1 is SGHTA, CDR2 FQGTGA, per germline. The CDR3 consists of 16 residues. The CDR3 region is CASSLTDKGSGNTIYF. CDR3 coding DNA: TGTGCCAGCAGCTTAACGGACAAAGGCTCTGGAAACACCATATATTTT.

The gene calls are TRBV11-2 and TRBJ2-7; TRBD1 aligns across 9 bases. The CDR3 is 14 amino acids. V lost 8 bases and J lost 2; bases outside the gene matches: 7. CDR1 SGHAT and CDR2 FQNNGV come from the germline V gene. CDR3 nucleotides: TGTGCCAGCCGCGGGACAGGGTTAACCTACGAGCAGTACTTC. Translating gives CASRGTGLTYEQYF.

The chain links TRBV4-1 to TRBJ1-4; D uncertain. V shed 1 base and J shed 5 bases, with 11 bases lying between them. Germline CDR1 reads MGHRA; CDR2 reads YSYEKL. This CDR3 has 15 residues. The CDR3 coding sequence is TGCGCCAGCAGCCAAGTTCCAGGCGGGAATGAAAAACTGTTTTTT. It is translated as CASSQVPGGNEKLFF.

The chain couples TRBV27 to TRBJ1-2, with 7 bases lining up with TRBD1. J gave up 0 bases and V 9 bases, and 19 bases lay outside the gene matches. CDR1 is MNHEY and CDR2 is SMNVEV in the germline V gene (reference sequence). There are 18 residues in the CDR3. The CDR3 region is CARTRHNPTGQSNYGYTF. As DNA, the CDR3 is TGTGCCAGGACTAGACACAATCCAACGGGACAGTCTAACTATGGCTACACCTTC.

This chain connects TRBV7-9 to TRBJ1-1; D gene unclear. V lost 5 bases to trimming and J lost 0 bases, with 13 bases between them. CDR3 length: 15 amino acids. Germline V lookup: CDR1 SEHNR, CDR2 FQNEAQ (reference sequence). CDR3 sequence (DNA): TGTGCCAGCAGCGTAGAGGGCACTATGAACACTGAAGCTTTCTTT. This sequence encodes CASSVEGTMNTEAFF. Drawing the rest from reference TRBV7-9 and TRBJ1-1, the complete variable domain is DTGVSQNPRHKITKRGQNVTFRCDPISEHNRLYWYRQTLGQGPEFLTYFQNEAQLEKSRLLSDRFSAERPKGSFSTLEIQRTEQGDSAMYLCASSVEGTMNTEAFFGQGTRLTVV.

The chain has TRBV5-1 and TRBJ2-1; the match to TRBD2 covers 9 bases. J gave up 7 bases and V 1 base, and 6 bases lay outside the gene matches. CDR3 length: 15 residues. CDR1 and CDR2 (germline): SGHRS, YFSETQ. Here the CDR3 DNA reads TGCGCCAGCAGCTTGAGTCTAGCGGGGACTAATGAGCAGTTCTTC. Its protein product is CASSLSLAGTNEQFF.

The gene calls are TRBV9 and TRBJ1-6, with 9 bases that match TRBD1. V lost 4 bases, J lost 5 bases, and 1 base stayed unmatched. This CDR3 comprises 14 residues. Germline assignment: CDR1 SGDLS and CDR2 YYNGEE. CDR3 amino acids: CASSRDRDNSPLHF. The CDR3 DNA sequence: TGTGCCAGCAGCAGGGACAGGGATAATTCACCCCTCCACTTT.

This clone appeared a single time. This chain links TRBV13 with TRBJ2-2, with D uncertain. Germline CDR1 is PRHDT and CDR2 is FYEKMQ (reference sequence). The V end was cut by 5 bases, the J end by 7 bases, with 8 bases between. This CDR3 has 12 residues. The CDR3 DNA reads TGTGCCAGCAGCCCGAGCAGCGGGGAGCTGTTTTTT. Translation: CASSPSSGELFF.